The 31 T cell receptor beta chains listed next were all sequenced from one sample in a study of neoadjuvant anti-PD-1 for oral cavity cancer. Assay: immunoSEQ multiplex PCR; the TCRdb copy retains only in-frame clones and omits some. The repertoire includes 60,000 to 75,000 clones, 65% to 85% of them detected once, and 2% to 3% sits in the top ten. The material sequenced was PBMCs, taken before nivolumab (anti-PD-1) treatment. The source is a person aged 35 to 85 with oral cavity squamous cell carcinoma.

This clone was picked up one time. The rearrangement links TRBV7-8 to TRBJ1-5, with a tentative D call TRBD1 (5 bases). Trimming left V 5 bases short and J 4 bases short, with 15 bases between. CDR1 and CDR2 from the germline V gene are SGHVS and FQNEAQ. This CDR3 has 15 amino acids. The CDR3: CASSEPGKANQPQHF. The DNA for the CDR3 is TGTGCCAGCAGCGAACCAGGGAAAGCGAATCAGCCCCAGCATTTT.

The rearrangement uses TRBV7-8 and TRBJ2-7; D gene unclear. Trimming pared 6 bases from V and 3 bases from J, leaving 15 bases between. The CDR3 covers 14 residues. Germline loops: CDR1 SGHVS, CDR2 FQNEAQ. CDR3 DNA sequence: TGTGCCAGCAGTCCCCTAATAGGGAACTACGAGCAGTACTTC. Protein sequence: CASSPLIGNYEQYF.

The chain couples TRBV5-6 to TRBJ2-5; no firm D call. From germline, CDR1 is SGHDT and CDR2 YYEEEE. This CDR3 has 11 amino acids. Trimming took 5 bases from V and 5 from J, leaving 7 bases between them. CDR3 nucleotides: TGTGCCAGCAGTTATAAGGAGACCCAGTACTTC. Protein product: CASSYKETQYF. The full variable domain, rest sourced from reference TRBV5-6 and TRBJ2-5, is DAGVTQSPTHLIKTRGQQVTLRCSPKSGHDTVSWYQQALGQGPQFIFQYYEEEERQRGNFPDRFSGHQFPNYSSELNVNALLLGDSALYLCASSYKETQYFGPGTRLLVL.

The rearrangement links TRBV28 to TRBJ2-7, with 7 nucleotides matching TRBD2. The CDR3 has 13 amino acids. The V gene's germline CDR1 is MDHEN and CDR2 SYDVKM. Trimming removed 4 bases from V and 10 bases from J; junction bases left unmatched: 10. CDR3 residues: CASSSFLGGSQYF. The CDR3 DNA sequence: TGTGCCAGCAGTTCCTTCTTGGGCGGGAGTCAGTACTTC.

The chain is built from TRBV7-8 and TRBJ2-2, with 8 bases that match TRBD1. CDR1 is SGHVS, CDR2 FQNEAQ, per germline. The V gene end was trimmed by 3 bases and the J gene end by 3 bases; junction bases not matched to a gene: 9. This CDR3 comprises 17 residues. The CDR3 DNA is TGTGCCAGCAGCTTGACTTACAGGGGGGTTGACACCGGGGAGCTGTTTTTT. This sequence encodes CASSLTYRGVDTGELFF.

V usage is TRBV9 and J usage is TRBJ2-5; tentative D call: TRBD1 (5 bases). The germline V gene encodes CDR1 SGDLS and CDR2 YYNGEE. The V and J ends lost 0 bases and 2 bases respectively, with 8 bases between them. CDR3 length equals 14 residues. The CDR3 DNA sequence: TGTGCCAGCAGCGTAGTGACAGCTCAAGAGACCCAGTACTTC. Translating it yields CASSVVTAQETQYF.

The chain employs TRBV11-2 and TRBJ2-5; 11 bases agree with TRBD1. V shed 4 bases and J 2 bases; nucleotides not matched to a gene: 0. The CDR3 is 14 residues long. Germline V CDR1 and CDR2: SGHAT, FQNNGV. The CDR3 bases are TGTGCCAGCAGCTGGGACAGGGGGCAAGAGACCCAGTACTTC. This translates into CASSWDRGQETQYF. Full variable domain (missing parts from reference TRBV11-2 and TRBJ2-5): EAGVAQSPRYKIIEKRQSVAFWCNPISGHATLYWYQQILGQGPKLLIQFQNNGVVDDSQLPKDRFSAERLKGVDSTLKIQPAKLEDSAVYLCASSWDRGQETQYFGPGTRLLVL.

This rearrangement joins TRBV28 to TRBJ2-7, with D hard to call. The CDR3 is 11 amino acids. Per the germline V gene, CDR1 is MDHEN and CDR2 is SYDVKM. Trimming cost V 3 bases and J 3 bases, with 3 bases left between them. The CDR3 loop is CASSLFYEQYF. DNA of the CDR3: TGTGCCAGCAGTTTGTTCTACGAGCAGTACTTC.

The V gene is TRBV28, the J gene TRBJ2-7, with TRBD1 matching over 11 bases. Germline V gene lookup returns CDR1 MDHEN and CDR2 SYDVKM. This CDR3 contains 15 residues. After removal of 3 bases from V and 5 bases from J, the junction contained 6 bases not matched to a gene. In nucleotides, the CDR3 is TGTGCCAGCAGTTTCGGACAGGGGGCGATGAACGAGCAGTACTTC. Protein product: CASSFGQGAMNEQYF.

The J gene is TRBJ2-1, the V gene TRBV29-1, with 7 bases lining up with TRBD1. Germline lookup yields CDR1 SQVTM and CDR2 ANQGSEA. Trimming at V came to 7 bases and at J to 1 base, leaving 7 bases not matched to a gene. The length of the CDR3 is 14 residues. CDR3 in DNA: TGCAGCGGAGACAGGGATGCTTCCTACAATGAGCAGTTCTTC. Protein: CSGDRDASYNEQFF.

The chain employs TRBV7-8 and TRBJ2-1; D is ambiguous. With 4 bases removed from V and 8 bases from J, the gap between germline ends came to 6 bases. The CDR3 sequence is 11 residues long. Germline V gene lookup returns CDR1 SGHVS and CDR2 FQNEAQ. This CDR3 reads CASSSLDEQFF. CDR3 DNA sequence: TGTGCCAGCAGCTCCCTGGATGAGCAGTTCTTC.

The chain combines TRBV5-6 with TRBJ1-6, with a weak D call TRBD1 (5 bases). Germline V gene lookup returns CDR1 SGHDT and CDR2 YYEEEE. V dropped 4 bases and J dropped 4 bases, with 15 bases sitting between them. The CDR3 is made up of 16 amino acids. In DNA, the CDR3 is TGTGCCAGCAGCGGTGTGGGGCGGCGATATAATTCACCCCTCCACTTT. This encodes CASSGVGRRYNSPLHF.

The rearrangement joins TRBV27 to TRBJ2-7; D is possibly TRBD1 or TRBD2 (5 bases each). Germline CDR1 and CDR2: MNHEY and SMNVEV (reference sequence). Trimming removed 2 bases at V and 0 bases at J, with 11 bases between. CDR3 length: 15 residues. The CDR3 coding sequence is TGTGCCAGCAGTTTAAGGGACGGGTCCTCCTACGAGCAGTACTTC. It specifies CASSLRDGSSYEQYF.

The J gene is TRBJ2-1, the V gene TRBV5-1; 10 bases agree with TRBD2. Looked up from germline, CDR1 is SGHRS and CDR2 is YFSETQ. V shed 1 base and J 7 bases; nucleotides not matched to a gene: 2. This CDR3 has 14 amino acids. The CDR3 sequence is CASSLPSGGNEQFF. The DNA for the CDR3 is TGCGCCAGCAGCTTGCCTAGCGGGGGAAATGAGCAGTTCTTC.

The chain couples TRBV6-6 to TRBJ2-5, with D maybe TRBD1 (6 bases). Germline V gene data show CDR1 as MNHNY and CDR2 as SVGAGI (reference sequence). This CDR3 contains 14 residues. Trimming removed 2 bases from V and 5 bases from J, with 12 bases in between. The CDR3 DNA reads as TGTGCCAGCAGTTACCTCACAGGGCTGGAGACCCAGTACTTC. Translating it yields CASSYLTGLETQYF.

V and J are TRBV19 and TRBJ1-2; TRBD1 is a possible D gene (6 bases). This CDR3 is built from 12 residues. CDR1 is LNHDA and CDR2 is SQIVND in the germline V gene (reference sequence). The germline V and J ends were trimmed by 9 bases and 7 bases, with 15 bases remaining between them. The CDR3: CASELRGAGYTF. The CDR3 nucleotides read TGTGCCAGCGAACTTCGGGGGGCTGGCTACACCTTC.

The chain combines TRBV7-9 with TRBJ2-5, with 12 bases matching TRBD2. Trimming at V came to 7 bases and at J to 5 bases, leaving 8 bases not matched to a gene. The CDR3 totals 15 residues. Looked up from germline, CDR1 is SEHNR and CDR2 is FQNEAQ (reference sequence). CDR3 coding DNA: TGTGCCAGCATCACTAGCGGGGGGTCCCGGGAGACCCAGTACTTC. This encodes CASITSGGSRETQYF.

This chain joins TRBV9 and TRBJ1-2; 7 nucleotides line up with TRBD1. The CDR3 totals 16 residues. After removal of 1 base from V and 4 bases from J, the junction contained 10 bases not matched to a gene. Looked up from germline, CDR1 is SGDLS and CDR2 is YYNGEE. CDR3: CASSVLQGPGGYGYTF. CDR3 sequence (DNA): TGTGCCAGCAGCGTACTACAGGGGCCCGGTGGCTATGGCTACACCTTC.

The chain's CDR3 is CASSLRVPGELFF. Written as DNA, the CDR3 is TGTGCCAGCAGCTTAAGGGTTCCCGGGGAGCTGTTTTTT. This rearrangement joins TRBV11-1 to TRBJ2-2; no definite D call. V shed 2 bases and J shed 6 bases, with 7 bases lying between them. The CDR3 runs 13 residues. CDR1 and CDR2 from the germline V gene are SGHAT and FQDESV (reference sequence).

V and J are TRBV6-5 and TRBJ1-5; no reliable D call. In germline, CDR1 is MNHEY, CDR2 SVGAGI. The V gene lost 5 bases and the J gene lost 5 bases, with 13 bases spanning the gap. The CDR3 consists of 14 residues. The CDR3 sequence: CASSPRKADQPQHF. CDR3 DNA sequence: TGTGCCAGCAGTCCCCGGAAGGCAGATCAGCCCCAGCATTTT.

This clone was seen more than once but under ten times. J is TRBJ2-5 and V is TRBV11-2; a possible D gene is TRBD2 (6 bases). The V end lost 5 bases, the J end lost 1 base, and 17 bases lay between the germline ends. Germline V gives CDR1 SGHAT, CDR2 FQNNGV. This CDR3 is 16 amino acids long. The CDR3 loop is CASSRRRGESQETQYF. Here the CDR3 DNA reads TGTGCCAGCAGCCGTCGGCGGGGCGAATCCCAAGAGACCCAGTACTTC.

The chain uses TRBV7-8 and TRBJ2-7; maybe TRBD1 (5 bases). Germline V gene sequence: CDR1 SGHVS, CDR2 FQNEAQ. This CDR3 is built from 14 residues. V was clipped by 5 bases and J by 1 base, with 12 bases between them. The CDR3 loop reads CASSPRQLSYEQYF. The CDR3 nucleotides are TGTGCCAGCAGCCCTCGACAGTTATCCTACGAGCAGTACTTC.

A single count supports this clone. The chain employs TRBV6-6 and TRBJ1-2, with 9 nucleotides matching TRBD1. The V gene's germline CDR1 is MNHNY and CDR2 SVGAGI (reference sequence). V dropped 4 bases and J dropped 6; count of bases not matched to a gene: 9. The CDR3 runs 15 residues. The CDR3 here is CASSSPGQGIHGYTF. The CDR3 DNA follows: TGTGCCAGCAGTTCTCCAGGACAGGGGATTCATGGCTACACCTTC.

The rearrangement links TRBV19 to TRBJ2-5; the D gene is possibly TRBD2 (6 bases). The V end lost 7 bases, the J end lost 3 bases, and 15 bases lay between the germline ends. CDR1 LNHDA and CDR2 SQIVND come from the germline V gene (reference sequence). This CDR3 comprises 14 residues. As DNA, the CDR3 is TGTGCCAGTACACCGGGACTGACTAAAGAGACCCAGTACTTC. Amino acid sequence: CASTPGLTKETQYF.

CDR3 amino acids: CAISDGSSYNEQFF. In DNA form, the CDR3 reads TGTGCCATCAGTGACGGAAGCTCCTACAATGAGCAGTTCTTC. V gene TRBV10-3 combines with J gene TRBJ2-1; no clear D gene. Trimming left V 3 bases short and J 0 bases short, with 6 bases between. Germline loops: CDR1 ENHRY, CDR2 SYGVKD. The CDR3 is made up of 14 amino acids.

The V and J genes are TRBV9 and TRBJ1-2; TRBD1 matches at 7 bases. J lost 1 base, V lost 4 bases, and 4 bases had no gene match. CDR1 is SGDLS and CDR2 is YYNGEE in the germline V gene. There are 14 residues in the CDR3. The DNA for the CDR3 is TGTGCCAGCAGCCCCAGACAGGGTAACTATGGCTACACCTTC. This gives the protein CASSPRQGNYGYTF.

This rearrangement joins TRBV27 to TRBJ2-7; D may be TRBD1 (5 bases). V lost 5 bases, J lost 3 bases, and 17 bases lay in between. Germline-derived CDR1 and CDR2 are MNHEY and SMNVEV (reference sequence). The CDR3 totals 15 residues. CDR3 protein: CASSRTGPQGYEQYF. DNA for the CDR3: TGTGCCAGCAGTAGAACAGGCCCGCAGGGCTACGAGCAGTACTTC.

The chain uses TRBV10-1 and TRBJ2-5; 11 bases agree with TRBD2. J gave up 5 bases and V 5 bases, and 4 bases lay outside the gene matches. The CDR3 runs to 14 residues. Germline-derived CDR1 and CDR2 are WNHNN and SYGVQD (reference sequence). The CDR3 is CASSPGTSGETQYF. For the CDR3, the DNA is TGCGCCAGCAGTCCCGGGACTAGCGGTGAGACCCAGTACTTC.

This clone was observed once. V usage is TRBV7-2 and J usage is TRBJ1-5; no reliable D call. Trimming removed 1 base at V and 6 bases at J, with 7 bases between. Per germline, CDR1 SGHTA and CDR2 FQGNSA. The CDR3 contains 13 residues. The CDR3 is CASSLGVGQPQHF. In DNA, the CDR3 is TGTGCCAGCAGCTTAGGTGTTGGTCAGCCCCAGCATTTT.

This chain connects TRBV5-6 to TRBJ2-3; D assignment may be TRBD1 or TRBD2 (6 bases each). From germline, CDR1 is SGHDT and CDR2 YYEEEE. The CDR3 contains 16 residues. Trimming stripped 4 bases from V and 0 bases from J, with 15 bases between. Here the CDR3 DNA reads TGTGCCAGCAGCACCTTGAGGGGGGCTAGCACAGATACGCAGTATTTT. Translation gives CASSTLRGASTDTQYF.

The V gene is TRBV19, the J gene TRBJ2-3; D is unresolved. Germline V gives CDR1 LNHDA, CDR2 SQIVND (reference sequence). Trimming removed 9 bases from V and 4 bases from J, with 14 bases in between. The CDR3 sequence is 13 residues long. CDR3 residues: CASPTPGSDTQYF. Written as DNA, the CDR3 is TGTGCCAGCCCCACCCCCGGCTCAGATACGCAGTATTTT.